What follows is one TCR beta chain and its context. V was pared by 6 bases and J by 10 bases, with 19 bases between. The CDR3 runs to 15 residues. The germline gives CDR1 MDHEN, CDR2 SYDVKM. This record belongs to a study of control samples from healthy donors and cancer patients. Assay used: immunoSEQ multiplex PCR; TCRdb lists only in-frame clones, some missing. The sample yields 90,000 to 100,000 clones, approximately 90% seen once. This sequence joins TRBV28 and TRBJ1-6; D possibly corresponds to TRBD1 (5 bases). Sequenced: blood. The receptor was isolated from a woman aged 18 to 35 in good health. The CDR3 sequence is CASSSVWGVRSPLHF. CDR3 DNA sequence: TGTGCCAGCAGCTCCGTGTGGGGGGTACGGTCACCCCTCCACTTT.